This T cell receptor beta chain was identified in a study of T cell responses to AZD1222 COVID-19 vaccine. Study-wide results and caveats: A rise in Spike-specific TCR breadth and depth followed two AZD1222 doses. Baseline antibody screening turned up just six or seven seropositive AZD1222 recipients.

Points on this clone: The antigen remains unidentified.

This CDR3 has 14 residues. The ends lost 2 bases at V and 4 bases at J; junction bases unmatched: 4. Germline V gene lookup returns CDR1 SGHAT and CDR2 FQNNGV. Repertoires were generated with immunoSEQ multiplex PCR, while TCRdb's copy carries only in-frame clones and drops some. The specimen's table records about 140,000 clones. V gene TRBV11-2 combines with J gene TRBJ2-7, with 8 bases matching TRBD2. Sample: peripheral blood. The sequence derives from an adult in good health. Written as DNA, the CDR3 is TGTGCCAGCAGCTTATTCGGGGGGGGGTACGAGCAGTACTTC. Amino acids: CASSLFGGGYEQYF.